Presented here are 22 T cell receptor beta chains from one specimen sequenced in a study of human T cells and chemical hapten exposure. TCRdb recomputed calls from the RACE reads with MiXCR, one row per CDR3 protein. Of around 50,000 distinct CDR3 sequences in the sample, 9% to 9.5% are singletons; the top ten hold roughly 4.4%. Time point given: patch test 1, 2 weeks after DPC sensitization. The treatment is: therapeutic diphenylcyclopropenone sensitization with weekly scalp DPC. This specimen consisted of whole blood, obtained in connection with sensitization to the hapten diphenylcyclopropenone (DPC). Every receptor here comes from a woman aged 45 to 65 with alopecia areata. Some clones in this sample may be carry-over from other donors' samples.

At least ten counts were recorded for this clonotype. The chain links TRBV7-9 to TRBJ2-2; no reliable D call. Germline loops: CDR1 SEHNR, CDR2 FQNEAQ (reference sequence). The CDR3 consists of 15 residues. The V end was cut by 5 bases, the J end by 6 bases, with 16 bases between. CDR3 in DNA: TGTGCCAGCAGCCAATCAAGAACACGGCCCGGGGAGCTGTTTTTT. It yields the protein CASSQSRTRPGELFF.

By frequency in the sample, this clonotype is medium-sized. The rearrangement joins TRBV20-1 to TRBJ1-5; unclear D gene. Germline-derived CDR1 and CDR2 are DFQATT and SNEGSKA (reference sequence). This CDR3 comprises 14 residues. V lost 5 bases and J lost 2, with 13 bases in between. DNA for the CDR3: TGCAGTGCTCCCCAGTCGGGCGGCAATCAGCCCCAGCATTTT. It is translated as CSAPQSGGNQPQHF.

This clonotype was observed a few times. Relative to the germline gene, one junction end is altered; a read error may explain this. The gene calls are TRBV5-1 and TRBJ1-4; 10 bases line up with TRBD1. The V gene's germline CDR1 is SGHRS and CDR2 YFSETQ. This CDR3 region has 14 residues. CDR3 sequence: CVSSKGQGNEKLFF. As DNA, the CDR3 is TGCGTCAGCAGCAAGGGACAGGGGAATGAAAAACTGTTTTTT.

This clonotype was counted ten times or more. The chain employs TRBV20-1 and TRBJ2-1; 9 bases line up with TRBD2. Germline V gene data show CDR1 as DFQATT and CDR2 as SNEGSKA (reference sequence). This CDR3 comprises 17 residues. V lost 6 bases and J lost 8; bases outside the gene matches: 20. CDR3 protein: CSAAKRGGRAREHEQFF. CDR3 nucleotide sequence: TGCAGTGCCGCCAAGCGGGGCGGGAGGGCACGGGAGCATGAGCAGTTCTTC.

Ten or more counts support this clonotype. This chain connects TRBV27 to TRBJ1-1; maybe TRBD1 (6 bases). The CDR3 totals 16 residues. The V and J ends lost 4 bases and 0 bases respectively, with 15 bases between them. Germline CDR1 reads MNHEY; CDR2 reads SMNVEV (reference sequence). CDR3 region: CASSSTPGTMNTEAFF. CDR3 nucleotides: TGTGCCAGCAGTTCGACTCCCGGGACAATGAACACTGAAGCTTTCTTT.

This clonotype was observed at least ten times. The chain couples TRBV20-1 to TRBJ2-7, with 12 bases lining up with TRBD1. CDR3 length: 12 residues. Germline loops: CDR1 DFQATT, CDR2 SNEGSKA (reference sequence). J was trimmed by 6 bases and V by 7 bases; bases with no gene match: 4. In DNA, the CDR3 is TGCAGTGTTTGGGACAGGGGGCGCGAGCAGTACTTC. The encoded protein is CSVWDRGREQYF.

A note on this clonotype: Just one base apart from a much larger clone, this may be a read error. The V and J genes are TRBV24-1 and TRBJ1-4; TRBD1 matches at 9 bases. The J segment lost 6 bases and the V segment lost 6 bases, leaving 7 bases of the junction unmatched. Germline V gene sequence: CDR1 KGHDR, CDR2 SFDVKD. The CDR3 extends over 15 amino acids. This CDR3 reads CATSNTGGTDEKLFF. The CDR3 DNA follows: TGTGCCACCAGTAATACAGGGGGCACCGATGAAAAACTGTTTTTT.

This clonotype was found many times. The rearrangement joins TRBV7-8 to TRBJ2-1; D perhaps matches TRBD2 (5 bases). CDR1 SGHVS and CDR2 FQNEAQ come from the germline V gene. The CDR3 has 13 amino acids. V lost 2 bases to trimming and J lost 9 bases, with 11 bases between them. The CDR3: CASSLFSEGEQFF. CDR3 DNA: TGTGCCAGCAGCTTATTTAGCGAGGGTGAGCAGTTCTTC.

This clonotype was seen many times. The chain is built from TRBV4-1 and TRBJ1-5; no clear D gene. Germline V gene lookup returns CDR1 MGHRA and CDR2 YSYEKL. V was shortened by 2 bases and J by 2 bases, with 7 bases between the two germline ends. This CDR3 region has 14 residues. CDR3 in DNA: TGCGCCAGCAGCCAACAAGGAGGCAATCAGCCCCAGCATTTT. This gives the protein CASSQQGGNQPQHF.

This clonotype was seen ten or more times. J is TRBJ1-1 and V is TRBV7-2; D is possibly TRBD1 (6 bases). CDR1 is SGHTA, CDR2 FQGNSA, per germline. This CDR3 has 12 residues. The V end lost 5 bases, the J end lost 5 bases, and 9 bases lay between the germline ends. Here the CDR3 reads CASSTGTTEAFF. The DNA of the CDR3 is TGTGCCAGCAGCACAGGGACGACTGAAGCTTTCTTT.

This clonotype was recorded many times. The CDR3: CASSWAAGGAYEQYF. In nucleotides, the CDR3 is TGCGCCAGCAGCTGGGCAGCGGGAGGGGCCTACGAGCAGTACTTC. The rearrangement links TRBV5-1 to TRBJ2-7, with 10 bases fitting TRBD2. V lost 3 bases to trimming and J lost 2 bases; unmatched junction nucleotides: 5. The CDR3 is 15 residues long. Germline CDR1 reads SGHRS; CDR2 reads YFSETQ.

The chain couples TRBV6-5 to TRBJ1-2; TRBD1 agrees at 7 bases. The CDR3 length is 16 residues. Trimming cost V 2 bases and J 2 bases; bases outside gene matches: 8. Germline values: CDR1 MNHEY, CDR2 SVGAGI. The CDR3 here is CASSYRGQRGNYGYTF. The CDR3 region has the DNA TGTGCCAGCAGTTACCGGGGACAGCGGGGGAACTATGGCTACACCTTC.

This clonotype came up many times. The chain has TRBV19 and TRBJ2-1; D is possibly TRBD1 or TRBD2 (5 bases each). Looked up from germline, CDR1 is LNHDA and CDR2 is SQIVND (reference sequence). The CDR3 extends over 14 amino acids. Trimming cost V 3 bases and J 4 bases, with 10 bases left between them. CDR3 nucleotide sequence: TGTGCCAGTAGTATTGGGGACGGTTACAATGAGCAGTTCTTC. Protein: CASSIGDGYNEQFF.

This clonotype was recorded many times. The chain joins TRBV9 to TRBJ2-7; 8 bases match TRBD2. CDR3 length equals 15 residues. Germline values: CDR1 SGDLS, CDR2 YYNGEE. J gave up 3 bases and V 3 bases, and 8 bases lay outside the gene matches. The CDR3 nucleotides are TGTGCCAGCAGCGCACATAGCGGGACTTTCTACGAGCAGTACTTC. This gives the protein CASSAHSGTFYEQYF.

This clonotype was seen many times. This chain uses TRBV12-5 with TRBJ1-5; D remains unclear. CDR3 length equals 16 residues. V was pared by 1 base and J by 2 bases, with 12 bases between. In germline, CDR1 is LGHNT, CDR2 FRNRAP. CDR3 coding DNA: TGTGCTAGTGGTTTGGGTGACCTGACGGGCAATCAGCCCCAGCATTTT. Encoded protein: CASGLGDLTGNQPQHF.

This clonotype was seen only once. One end of the junction fails to match germline, which may point to a read error. The genes are TRBV14 and TRBJ1-6; weak D call: TRBD1 (6 bases). The germline V gene encodes CDR1 SGHDN and CDR2 FVKESK. This CDR3 is built from 13 residues. In DNA, the CDR3 is TGTGCCAACAGCCCACACAGGGATTCACCCCTCCACTTT. This sequence encodes CANSPHRDSPLHF.

There are many counts of this clonotype. The chain carries TRBV12-3 or TRBV12-4 and TRBJ2-2; 15 nucleotides match TRBD2. The trim removed 5 bases at V and 7 bases at J, leaving 5 bases unmatched. The CDR3 is made up of 16 amino acids. In nucleotides, the CDR3 is TGTGCCAGCAGTCTACGGACTAGCGGGAGGGTCGGGGAGCTGTTTTTT. This sequence encodes CASSLRTSGRVGELFF.

The chain links TRBV28 to TRBJ1-3; no definite D call. The germline gives CDR1 MDHEN, CDR2 SYDVKM. Trimming cost V 2 bases and J 0 bases, with 5 bases left between them. The CDR3 has 14 amino acids. CDR3 loop: CASSLGPSGNTIYF. Here the CDR3 DNA reads TGTGCCAGCAGTTTAGGTCCCTCTGGAAACACCATATATTTT.

This clonotype appeared many times. The chain links TRBV6-2 or TRBV6-3 to TRBJ2-5; D possibly corresponds to TRBD2 (6 bases). The V end was cut by 8 bases, the J end by 4 bases, with 14 bases between. The CDR3 is made up of 13 amino acids. Germline-derived CDR1 and CDR2 are MNHEY and SVGEGT. Written as DNA, the CDR3 is TGTGCCAGCGGATGGGCGGGGAGAGAGACCCAGTACTTC. This codes for CASGWAGRETQYF.

This clonotype was detected ten times or more. The chain combines TRBV2 with TRBJ1-4; 8 positions match TRBD1. CDR3 length: 13 amino acids. V was pared by 9 bases and J by 2 bases, with 2 bases of the junction left unmatched. Germline-derived CDR1 and CDR2 are SNHLY and FYNNEI. CDR3 sequence reads: CASRQGTNEKLFF. CDR3 nucleotides: TGTGCCAGTCGACAGGGGACTAATGAAAAACTGTTTTTT.

The chain is built from TRBV25-1 and TRBJ1-1, with unresolved D. V was cut by 4 bases and J by 6 bases, with 9 bases left in between. CDR1 is MGHDK, CDR2 SYGVNS, per germline. The CDR3 loop spans 12 amino acids. The CDR3 loop is CASSGVVAEAFF. The CDR3 DNA reads as TGTGCCAGCAGTGGAGTGGTCGCTGAAGCTTTCTTT.

In its sample, this clonotype was seen many times. The CDR3 loop reads CASSLAGAQETQYF. In DNA form, the CDR3 reads TGTGCCAGCAGTTTGGCAGGGGCCCAAGAGACCCAGTACTTC. The rearrangement joins TRBV12-3 or TRBV12-4 to TRBJ2-5; TRBD1 is a possible D gene (6 bases). V gave up 3 bases and J gave up 1 base, with 9 bases separating them. The CDR3 consists of 14 residues.